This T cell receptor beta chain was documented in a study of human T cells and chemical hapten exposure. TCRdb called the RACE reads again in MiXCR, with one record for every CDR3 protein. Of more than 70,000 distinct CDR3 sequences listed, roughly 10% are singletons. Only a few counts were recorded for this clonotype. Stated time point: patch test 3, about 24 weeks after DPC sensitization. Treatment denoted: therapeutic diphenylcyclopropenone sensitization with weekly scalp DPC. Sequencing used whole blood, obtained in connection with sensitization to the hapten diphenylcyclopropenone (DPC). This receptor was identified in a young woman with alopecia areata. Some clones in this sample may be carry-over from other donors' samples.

CDR3: CSAWSSGRRSSTDTQYF. The CDR3 nucleotides are TGCAGTGCATGGAGTAGCGGGAGGAGGTCTAGCACAGATACGCAGTATTTT. The chain employs TRBV20-1 and TRBJ2-3, with TRBD2 matching over 10 bases. The germline V gene has CDR1 DFQATT and CDR2 SNEGSKA (reference sequence). The CDR3 is 17 residues long. The V and J ends lost 6 bases and 0 bases, in that order; junction bases with no gene match: 12.